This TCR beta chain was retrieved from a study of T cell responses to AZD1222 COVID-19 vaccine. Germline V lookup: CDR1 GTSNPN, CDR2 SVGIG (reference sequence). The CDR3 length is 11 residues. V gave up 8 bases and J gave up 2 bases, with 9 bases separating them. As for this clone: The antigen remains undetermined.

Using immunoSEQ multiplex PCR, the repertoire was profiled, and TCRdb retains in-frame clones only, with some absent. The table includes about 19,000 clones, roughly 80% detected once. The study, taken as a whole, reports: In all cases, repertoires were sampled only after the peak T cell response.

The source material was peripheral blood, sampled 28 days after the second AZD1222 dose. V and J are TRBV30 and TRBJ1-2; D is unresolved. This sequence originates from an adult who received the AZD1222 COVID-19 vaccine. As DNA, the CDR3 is TGTGCCGGCCTTATAAACTATGGCTACACCTTC. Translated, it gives CAGLINYGYTF. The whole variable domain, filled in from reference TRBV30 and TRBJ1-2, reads SQTIHQWPATLVQPVGSPLSLECTVEGTSNPNLYWYRQAAGRGLQLLFYSVGIGQISSEVPQNLSASRPQDRQFILSSKKLLLSDSGFYLCAGLINYGYTFGSGTRLTVV.